This T cell receptor beta chain was sequenced during a study of shared T cell receptors in the human thymus. TCRdb's copy holds only in-frame clones and misses some; the assay was immunoSEQ multiplex PCR. The sample has roughly 710,000 clones, 70% to 90% seen once; the top ten hold more than 0.01%. Trimming at V came to 4 bases and at J to 6 bases, leaving 15 bases not matched to a gene. This CDR3 is built from 17 residues. CDR1 MNHEY and CDR2 SMNVEV come from the germline V gene (reference sequence). The data were also submitted as part of a second study, on human thymus T cells. According to that study: Those donating were healthy Finnish infants in corrective surgery for congenital heart defects. Thymic material originated from resections removed in the course of corrective heart surgery. V and J genes seemed to be used with bias in thymic and blood repertoires. Related reports documented highly overlapping thymic repertoires among unrelated individuals.

This chain uses TRBV27 with TRBJ2-7, with 10 nucleotides matching TRBD1. Sequenced: thymocytes. This TCR was recovered from a girl in the first two years of life with a congenital heart defect. CDR3 nucleotide sequence: TGTGCCAGCAGTTCCCAACTAACGGGGGGACAGGGGAGCGAGCAGTACTTC. Amino acids: CASSSQLTGGQGSEQYF.